This TCR beta chain was captured in a study of blood T cell repertoires in COVID-19. About the research overall: Sources were T cells, B-cell-depleted T cells, or PBMCs; the material itself was cDNA or gDNA.

Adults between roughly 18 and 95 years of age took part from 24 US areas. In assigning cohorts, the study relied on participant-reported clinical history. Two negative PCRs, clearance, or symptom resolution were required of recovered Cohort 3 donors. The table came from immunoSEQ multiplex PCR; TCRdb's copy has only in-frame clones and leaves some out. Here the sample spans roughly 220,000 clones, approximately 82% being singletons. The receptor comes from a man aged 35-49 years who had recovered from COVID-19. Sequencing input: PBMCs or T cells enriched from blood (not recorded which).

The CDR3 here is CASSSAGTGNTIYF. As DNA, the CDR3 is TGCGCCAGCAGCTCCGCGGGGACTGGAAACACCATATATTTT. This chain connects TRBV5-1 to TRBJ1-3; D not resolved. This CDR3 contains 14 residues. V was shortened by 3 bases and J by 2 bases, with 9 bases between the two germline ends. CDR1 and CDR2 (germline): SGHRS, YFSETQ.